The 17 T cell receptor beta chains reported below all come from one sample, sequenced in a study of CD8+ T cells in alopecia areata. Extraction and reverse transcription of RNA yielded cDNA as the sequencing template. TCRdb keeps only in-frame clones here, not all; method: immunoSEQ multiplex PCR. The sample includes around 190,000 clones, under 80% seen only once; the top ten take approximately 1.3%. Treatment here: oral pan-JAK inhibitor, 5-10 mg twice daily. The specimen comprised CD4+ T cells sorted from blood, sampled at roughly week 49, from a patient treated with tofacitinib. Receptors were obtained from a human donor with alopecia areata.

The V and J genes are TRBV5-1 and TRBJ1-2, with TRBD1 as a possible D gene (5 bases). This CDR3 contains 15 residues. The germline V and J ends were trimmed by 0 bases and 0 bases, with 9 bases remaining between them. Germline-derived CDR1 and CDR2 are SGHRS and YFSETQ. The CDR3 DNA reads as TGCGCCAGCAGCTTGGCCGGGGGATCTAACTATGGCTACACCTTC. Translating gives CASSLAGGSNYGYTF.

CDR3 protein: CASSETAQVTDTQYF. In DNA form, the CDR3 reads TGTGCCAGCAGCGAGACCGCCCAGGTCACAGATACGCAGTATTTT. The chain is built from TRBV2 and TRBJ2-3, with D uncertain. Per germline, CDR1 SNHLY and CDR2 FYNNEI. This CDR3 spans 15 amino acids. The V end was cut by 6 bases, the J end by 2 bases, with 15 bases between.

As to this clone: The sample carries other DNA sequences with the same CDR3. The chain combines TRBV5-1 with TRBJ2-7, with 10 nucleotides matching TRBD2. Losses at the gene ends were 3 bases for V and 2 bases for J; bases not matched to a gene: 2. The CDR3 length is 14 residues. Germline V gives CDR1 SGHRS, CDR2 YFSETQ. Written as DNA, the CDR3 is TGCGCCAGCAGCTCCAGCGGGGGGGCCTACGAGCAGTACTTC. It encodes CASSSSGGAYEQYF. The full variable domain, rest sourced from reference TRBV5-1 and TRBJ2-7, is KAGVTQTPRYLIKTRGQQVTLSCSPISGHRSVSWYQQTPGQGLQFLFEYFSETQRNKGNFPGRFSGRQFSNSRSEMNVSTLELGDSALYLCASSSSGGAYEQYFGPGTRLTVT.

The CDR3 DNA reads TGTGCCAGCAGTTTACCGGGGTTGAACACTGAAGCTTTCTTT. The encoded protein is CASSLPGLNTEAFF. V is TRBV27 and J is TRBJ1-1; no clear D. The CDR3 has 14 residues. V was trimmed by 2 bases and J by 0 bases, leaving 7 bases between them. Germline V gene lookup returns CDR1 MNHEY and CDR2 SMNVEV (reference sequence).

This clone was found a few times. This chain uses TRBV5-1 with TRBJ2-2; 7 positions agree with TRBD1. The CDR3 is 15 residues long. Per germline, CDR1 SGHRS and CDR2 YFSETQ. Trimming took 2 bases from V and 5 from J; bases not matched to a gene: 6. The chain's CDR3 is CASSLDREGTGELFF. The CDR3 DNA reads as TGCGCCAGCAGCTTAGACAGGGAAGGAACCGGGGAGCTGTTTTTT.

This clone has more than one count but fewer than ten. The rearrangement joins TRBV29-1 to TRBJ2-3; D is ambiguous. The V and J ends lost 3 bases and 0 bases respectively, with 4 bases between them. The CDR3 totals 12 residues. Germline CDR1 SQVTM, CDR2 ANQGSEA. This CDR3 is CSVEESTDTQYF. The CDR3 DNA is TGCAGCGTTGAGGAGAGCACAGATACGCAGTATTTT.

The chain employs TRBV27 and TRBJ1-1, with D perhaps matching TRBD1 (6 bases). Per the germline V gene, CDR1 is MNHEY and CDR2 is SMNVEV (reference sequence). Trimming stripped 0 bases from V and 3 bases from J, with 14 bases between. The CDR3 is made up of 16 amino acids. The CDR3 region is CASSLSVGGADTEAFF. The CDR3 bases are TGTGCCAGCAGTTTATCGGTCGGGGGCGCAGACACTGAAGCTTTCTTT.

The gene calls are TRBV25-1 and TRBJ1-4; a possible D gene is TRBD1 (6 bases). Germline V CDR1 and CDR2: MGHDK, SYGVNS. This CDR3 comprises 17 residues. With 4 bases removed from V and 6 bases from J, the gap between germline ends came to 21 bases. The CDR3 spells CASSAPRRGHRDEKLFF. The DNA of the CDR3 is TGTGCCAGCAGTGCCCCACGTCGGGGACATAGGGATGAAAAACTGTTTTTT.

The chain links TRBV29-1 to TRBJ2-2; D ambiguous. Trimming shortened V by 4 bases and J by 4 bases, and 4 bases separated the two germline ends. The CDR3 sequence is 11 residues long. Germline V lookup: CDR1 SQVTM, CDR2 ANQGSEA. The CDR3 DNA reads TGCAGCGTTGGATTCACCGGGGAGCTGTTTTTT. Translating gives CSVGFTGELFF.

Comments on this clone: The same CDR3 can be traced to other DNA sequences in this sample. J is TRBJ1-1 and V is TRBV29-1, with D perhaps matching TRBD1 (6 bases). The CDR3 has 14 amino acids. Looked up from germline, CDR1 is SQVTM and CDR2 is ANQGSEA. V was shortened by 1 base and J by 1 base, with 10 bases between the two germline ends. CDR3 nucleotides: TGCAGCGTTGAAGTCCGGGGGCGGAACACTGAAGCTTTCTTT. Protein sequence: CSVEVRGRNTEAFF. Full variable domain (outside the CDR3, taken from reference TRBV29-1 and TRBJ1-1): SAVISQKPSRDICQRGTSLTIQCQVDSQVTMMFWYRQQPGQSLTLIATANQGSEATYESGFVIDKFPISRPNLTFSTLTVSNMSPEDSSIYLCSVEVRGRNTEAFFGQGTRLTVV.

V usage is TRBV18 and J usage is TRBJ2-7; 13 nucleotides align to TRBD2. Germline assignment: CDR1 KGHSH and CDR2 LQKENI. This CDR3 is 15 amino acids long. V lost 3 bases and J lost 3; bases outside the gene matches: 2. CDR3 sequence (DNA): TGTGCCAGCTCACCGGGACTAGCGGGGAACTACGAGCAGTACTTC. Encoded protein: CASSPGLAGNYEQYF.

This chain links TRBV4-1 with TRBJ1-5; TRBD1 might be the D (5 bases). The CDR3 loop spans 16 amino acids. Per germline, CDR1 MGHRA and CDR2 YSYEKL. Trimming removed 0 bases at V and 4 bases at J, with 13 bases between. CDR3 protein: CASSQDARDGNQPQHF. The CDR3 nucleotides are TGCGCCAGCAGCCAAGATGCTCGGGACGGTAATCAGCCCCAGCATTTT.

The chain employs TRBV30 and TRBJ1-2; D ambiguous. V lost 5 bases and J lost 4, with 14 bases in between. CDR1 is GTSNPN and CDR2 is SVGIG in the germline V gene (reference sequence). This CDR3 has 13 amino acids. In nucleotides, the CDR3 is TGTGCCTGGGGATCCCCGGGAGGCTATGGCTACACCTTC. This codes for CAWGSPGGYGYTF.

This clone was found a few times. The CDR3 region is CASSLAKQETQYF. As DNA, the CDR3 is TGTGCCAGCAGCTTAGCGAAGCAAGAGACCCAGTACTTC. V gene TRBV7-2 combines with J gene TRBJ2-5; the D is unclear. The CDR3 loop spans 13 amino acids. Germline CDR1 SGHTA, CDR2 FQGNSA. Between the trimmed V and J ends, which lost 0 bases and 2 bases, there was a span of 4 bases.

CDR3 nucleotides: TGCAGCGTTGGACATATTTGGGAGCAGTACTTC. Protein sequence: CSVGHIWEQYF. This chain uses TRBV29-1 with TRBJ2-7, with D unresolved. This CDR3 has 11 residues. Trimming pared 4 bases from V and 7 bases from J, leaving 11 bases between. CDR1 and CDR2 from the germline V gene are SQVTM and ANQGSEA.

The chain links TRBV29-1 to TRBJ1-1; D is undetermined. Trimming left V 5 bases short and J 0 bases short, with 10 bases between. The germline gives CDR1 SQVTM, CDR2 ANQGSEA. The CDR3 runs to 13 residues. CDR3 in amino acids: CSVYSNMNTEAFF. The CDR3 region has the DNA TGCAGCGTTTACAGCAACATGAACACTGAAGCTTTCTTT.

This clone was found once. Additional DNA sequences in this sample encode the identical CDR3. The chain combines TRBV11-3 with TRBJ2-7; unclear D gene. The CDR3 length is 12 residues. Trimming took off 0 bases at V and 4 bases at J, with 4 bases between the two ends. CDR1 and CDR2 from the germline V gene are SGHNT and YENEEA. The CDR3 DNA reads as TGTGCCAGCAGCTTAGATTCTTACGAGCAGTACTTC. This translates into CASSLDSYEQYF.